This passage covers 23 T cell receptor beta chains from one sample sequenced in a study of long-term antiretroviral therapy in people with HIV. Samples were assayed with immunoSEQ v3.0 at survey level. The protocol was immunoSEQ multiplex PCR, while the TCRdb copy is restricted to in-frame clones and leaves out a portion. The profile covers approximately 20,000 clones, with approximately 79% appearing a single time and 12% taken by the ten largest. The material was unsorted PBMCs, obtained less than 1.8 years before starting antiretroviral therapy. The receptors shown here come from a woman aged 40 to 50 with HIV.

The table lists this clone with a few counts. Other DNA sequences from this sample encode an identical CDR3 as well. The chain has TRBV11-3 and TRBJ2-7; TRBD1 aligns across 9 bases. The V gene end was trimmed by 4 bases and the J gene end by 2 bases; junction bases not matched to a gene: 3. Germline V gene data show CDR1 as SGHNT and CDR2 as YENEEA. The CDR3 contains 14 residues. CDR3 nucleotides: TGTGCCAGCAGCTCCCGGGACAGGGCCTACGAGCAGTACTTC. It translates to CASSSRDRAYEQYF.

The chain recombines TRBV11-2 with TRBJ2-7; no clear D. The CDR3 runs to 14 residues. In germline, CDR1 is SGHAT, CDR2 FQNNGV. V was trimmed by 1 base and J by 3 bases, leaving 10 bases between them. DNA of the CDR3: TGTGCCAGCAGCTTAGCTTACTCCTACTACGAGCAGTACTTC. It translates to CASSLAYSYYEQYF.

The CDR3 DNA reads TGTGCCACCAGCAGAGGACCGGGGGGAGGCCTTCAAGAGACCCAGTACTTC. Translation gives CATSRGPGGGLQETQYF. The chain uses TRBV15 and TRBJ2-5, with 7 bases lining up with TRBD2. Germline loops: CDR1 LNHNV, CDR2 YYDKDF (reference sequence). The CDR3 is 17 amino acids. V was clipped by 1 base and J by 2 bases; unmatched bases: 10.

The chain is built from TRBV6-5 and TRBJ2-7; D unclear. Germline CDR1 and CDR2: MNHEY and SVGAGI. The germline V and J ends were trimmed by 0 bases and 3 bases, with 12 bases remaining between them. The CDR3 is 15 amino acids. The CDR3 region has the DNA TGTGCCAGCAGTTACTCGGGTGGCGCAAACTACGAGCAGTACTTC. This encodes CASSYSGGANYEQYF.

The rearrangement uses TRBV5-1 and TRBJ1-1, with TRBD1 identical over 7 bases. Trimming at V came to 3 bases and at J to 0 bases, leaving 2 bases not matched to a gene. Germline values: CDR1 SGHRS, CDR2 YFSETQ. The CDR3 has 14 amino acids. DNA of the CDR3: TGCGCCAGCAGCTCCGGACAGGTGAACACTGAAGCTTTCTTT. Protein product: CASSSGQVNTEAFF.

This clone has just one count. V and J are TRBV14 and TRBJ2-1; no firm D call. The germline V gene has CDR1 SGHDN and CDR2 FVKESK. This CDR3 contains 16 residues. The V gene lost 1 base and the J gene lost 4 bases, with 14 bases spanning the gap. CDR3 in amino acids: CASSQGRQRAYNEQFF. CDR3 sequence (DNA): TGTGCCAGCAGCCAAGGGCGGCAGCGAGCATACAATGAGCAGTTCTTC.

The chain employs TRBV12-5 and TRBJ1-2, with D perhaps matching TRBD1 (6 bases). V was cut by 4 bases and J by 2 bases, with 14 bases left in between. The CDR3 spans 15 residues. The germline V gene encodes CDR1 LGHNT and CDR2 FRNRAP. The CDR3 protein is CASGSRPGQNYGYTF. The CDR3 nucleotides read TGTGCTAGTGGTTCCCGTCCCGGACAGAACTATGGCTACACCTTC.

V and J are TRBV7-9 and TRBJ2-7, with D maybe TRBD1 (5 bases). V was trimmed by 5 bases and J by 6 bases, leaving 11 bases between them. Per germline, CDR1 SEHNR and CDR2 FQNEAQ (reference sequence). The CDR3 is 12 amino acids. The CDR3 protein is CASSDLQGEQYF. The DNA of the CDR3 is TGTGCCAGCAGCGATCTTCAGGGCGAGCAGTACTTC.

The chain recombines TRBV5-6 with TRBJ1-1; TRBD1 matches at 9 bases. V lost 4 bases and J lost 6; bases outside the gene matches: 10. Germline V gives CDR1 SGHDT, CDR2 YYEEEE. The CDR3 contains 15 residues. The CDR3 DNA is TGTGCCAGCAGCCCAGCTTGGACAGGGGTGCCTGAAGCTTTCTTT. Translating gives CASSPAWTGVPEAFF.

The chain joins TRBV9 to TRBJ2-6; possible D gene TRBD1, 6 bases. This CDR3 spans 15 amino acids. The ends were cut back, 4 bases at V and 3 bases at J, with 11 bases in the middle. CDR1 and CDR2 from the germline V gene are SGDLS and YYNGEE. The CDR3 here is CASSLQGSGANVLTF. CDR3 DNA sequence: TGTGCCAGCAGCTTACAGGGAAGTGGGGCCAACGTCCTGACTTTC.

This chain connects TRBV7-8 to TRBJ1-2; D perhaps matches TRBD1 (6 bases). The CDR3 is 13 amino acids. CDR1 SGHVS and CDR2 FQNEAQ come from the germline V gene. V was cut by 3 bases and J by 10 bases, with 15 bases left in between. The CDR3 here is CASSLYRDTDYTF. CDR3 coding DNA: TGTGCCAGCAGCTTGTACCGGGACACGGACTACACCTTC.

This clone is classed as large (0.1 to 1%). The chain is built from TRBV5-1 and TRBJ2-5; 7 bases line up with TRBD1. With V trimmed by 0 bases and J by 5 bases, 7 bases remained unmatched. This CDR3 has 15 residues. CDR1 and CDR2 (germline): SGHRS, YFSETQ. The DNA for the CDR3 is TGCGCCAGCAGCTTGGTTGGGACAGCGAGGGAGACCCAGTACTTC. This encodes CASSLVGTARETQYF.

J is TRBJ2-5 and V is TRBV5-1; TRBD1 aligns across 8 bases. Trimming at V came to 4 bases and at J to 3 bases, leaving 5 bases not matched to a gene. Germline V gives CDR1 SGHRS, CDR2 YFSETQ. This CDR3 has 14 amino acids. The CDR3 DNA is TGCGCCAGCAGCGTTTTGGACAGGGAAGAGACCCAGTACTTC. This encodes CASSVLDREETQYF.

This CDR3 reads CAISAGDQPQHF. As DNA, the CDR3 is TGTGCCATCAGTGCAGGGGATCAGCCCCAGCATTTT. The chain couples TRBV10-3 to TRBJ1-5; D perhaps matches TRBD1 (6 bases). Germline loops: CDR1 ENHRY, CDR2 SYGVKD. Trimming shortened V by 4 bases and J by 5 bases, and 6 bases separated the two germline ends. The CDR3 contains 12 residues.

V usage is TRBV7-2 and J usage is TRBJ2-7; 10 bases align to TRBD2. V shed 5 bases and J 3 bases; nucleotides not matched to a gene: 13. The CDR3 is 17 amino acids. Germline CDR1 is SGHTA and CDR2 is FQGNSA. The CDR3 sequence is CASSPGTSVKSFYEQYF. The CDR3 DNA sequence: TGTGCCAGCAGCCCTGGGACTAGCGTGAAATCCTTCTACGAGCAGTACTTC.

V usage is TRBV11-2 and J usage is TRBJ2-7, with D possibly being TRBD1 (6 bases). CDR1 and CDR2 from the germline V gene are SGHAT and FQNNGV. Trimming shortened V by 4 bases and J by 3 bases, and 13 bases separated the two germline ends. The CDR3 runs to 14 residues. CDR3: CASSSVQQGYEQYF. Written as DNA, the CDR3 is TGTGCCAGCAGCTCAGTACAACAGGGCTACGAGCAGTACTTC.

The V and J genes are TRBV27 and TRBJ2-7; D may be TRBD1 (5 bases). The CDR3 has 14 amino acids. The V gene lost 0 bases and the J gene lost 0 bases, with 6 bases spanning the gap. Germline lookup yields CDR1 MNHEY and CDR2 SMNVEV (reference sequence). CDR3 region: CASSLSGRSYEQYF. CDR3 nucleotide sequence: TGTGCCAGCAGTTTATCGGGGCGCTCCTACGAGCAGTACTTC.

The rearrangement uses TRBV11-3 and TRBJ1-2; D call uncertain. Trimming shortened V by 0 bases and J by 6 bases, and 11 bases separated the two germline ends. There are 14 residues in the CDR3. CDR1 is SGHNT and CDR2 is YENEEA in the germline V gene. The CDR3 nucleotides are TGTGCCAGCAGCTTAGAAGTCAATTTGGATGGCTACACCTTC. Its protein product is CASSLEVNLDGYTF.

CDR3 DNA: TGTGCCAGCAGAGGGGCCTCCTACGAGCAGTACTTC. It translates to CASRGASYEQYF. V gene TRBV5-4 combines with J gene TRBJ2-7, with D possibly being TRBD1 (5 bases). The CDR3 extends over 12 amino acids. V was shortened by 5 bases and J by 0 bases, with 6 bases between the two germline ends. Germline V gene sequence: CDR1 SGHNT, CDR2 YYREEE (reference sequence).

The CDR3 spells CASSPTLLAGDSEQFF. The CDR3 DNA reads TGTGCCAGCAGCCCTACCCTCCTAGCGGGTGATAGTGAGCAGTTCTTC. The rearrangement uses TRBV11-3 and TRBJ2-1, with 8 bases aligning to TRBD2. The ends lost 5 bases at V and 9 bases at J; junction bases unmatched: 15. CDR1 and CDR2 (germline): SGHNT, YENEEA. The CDR3 consists of 16 residues. The complete variable domain, with remaining parts taken from reference TRBV11-3 and TRBJ2-1, reads EAGVVQSPRYKIIEKKQPVAFWCNPISGHNTLYWYLQNLGQGPELLIRYENEEAVDDSQLPKDRFSAERLKGVDSTLKIQPAELGDSAVYLCASSPTLLAGDSEQFFGPGTRLTVL.

V usage is TRBV27 and J usage is TRBJ2-7, with D possibly TRBD1 on 6 matching bases. CDR3 length: 14 amino acids. The ends were cut back, 2 bases at V and 3 bases at J, with 11 bases in the middle. Germline V CDR1 and CDR2: MNHEY, SMNVEV (reference sequence). CDR3 loop: CASSLKDRSYEQYF. As DNA, the CDR3 is TGTGCCAGCAGTTTAAAAGACAGGAGCTACGAGCAGTACTTC.

The chain carries TRBV1 and TRBJ1-4; TRBD1, the table's D call, was not compared with the DNA. TRBV1 is given as a pseudogene. The CDR3 sequence is 16 residues long. CDR3 sequence reads: CTSSHLPGQENEKLFF. The CDR3 nucleotides read TGCACCAGCAGCCATTTACCGGGACAGGAGAATGAAAAACTGTTTTTT.

The chain uses TRBV4-3 and TRBJ1-4, with 9 bases fitting TRBD1. This CDR3 contains 14 residues. The germline V gene has CDR1 LGHNA and CDR2 YSLEER. The V segment lost 5 bases and the J segment 8 bases; nucleotides outside the gene matches: 6. This CDR3 reads CASSSGTGSEKLFF. The CDR3 nucleotides are TGCGCCAGCAGCTCCGGGACAGGGAGCGAAAAACTGTTTTTT.